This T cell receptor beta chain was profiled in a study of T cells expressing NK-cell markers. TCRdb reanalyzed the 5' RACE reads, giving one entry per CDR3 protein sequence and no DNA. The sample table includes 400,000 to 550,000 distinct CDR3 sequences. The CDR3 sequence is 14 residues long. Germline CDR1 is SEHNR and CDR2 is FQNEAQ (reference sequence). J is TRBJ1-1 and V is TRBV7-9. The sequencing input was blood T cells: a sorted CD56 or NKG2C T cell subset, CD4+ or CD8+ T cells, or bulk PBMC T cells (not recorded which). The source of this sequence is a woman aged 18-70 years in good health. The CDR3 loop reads CASSFSGKNTEAFF.